This section outlines one TCR beta chain sequence together with its context. These data come from a study of regulatory T cells in long-lasting Graves disease. HTBI primers from iRepertoire and Arm-PCR of CDR3 regions yielded the TCR beta libraries. TCRdb independently ran MiXCR on the multiplex PCR reads; one entry per CDR3 protein. The sample comprises roughly 500,000 distinct CDR3 sequences, 20% to 25% of which are singletons, and 13% rests with the top ten. The CDR3 is 14 residues long. Trimming removed 2 bases at V and 6 bases at J, with 13 bases between. From germline, CDR1 is MGHRA and CDR2 YSYEKL. Time point of the sample: persistent/refractory GD, antithyroid drugs over 5 years with positive TRAb. From PBMCs, RNA was extracted and then used to make the TCR library. It was American Thyroid Association guidelines that determined Graves' disease diagnosis.

The sequences come from peripheral blood mononuclear cells (PBMCs), collected when the disease was refractory, from a patient treated with antithyroid drugs. The sequence derives from a female donor with Graves disease. The gene calls are TRBV4-1 and TRBJ1-1; D is unresolved. CDR3 sequence reads: CASSQYQAVAEAFF. CDR3 DNA: TGCGCCAGCAGCCAATATCAGGCCGTGGCTGAAGCTTTCTTT.